A single sample is the source of the 25 T cell receptor beta chains below, sequenced in a study of cytomegalovirus exposure and HLA in healthy donors. The study ran its PCR with 60 Vbeta and 13 Jbeta primers. The method was immunoSEQ multiplex PCR; TCRdb's version includes in-frame clones alone and lacks a portion of them. The sample consists of roughly 100,000 clones, roughly a tenth of them appearing once. Specimen: PBMCs. All receptors derive from a man between 40 and 49 years old in good health and CMV-seropositive.

The rearrangement uses TRBV11-3 and TRBJ2-5, with 13 positions matching TRBD2. V gave up 1 base and J gave up 10 bases; unmatched junction bases: 3. CDR1 SGHNT and CDR2 YENEEA come from the germline V gene. The CDR3 contains 14 residues. This chain's CDR3 is CASSLAGLAGIQYF. The CDR3 DNA sequence: TGTGCCAGCAGCTTAGCGGGACTAGCGGGAATCCAGTACTTC.

V gene TRBV7-9 combines with J gene TRBJ2-7, with unresolved D. The V and J ends lost 3 bases and 2 bases respectively, with 5 bases between them. From germline, CDR1 is SEHNR and CDR2 FQNEAQ (reference sequence). This CDR3 comprises 12 residues. CDR3 residues: CASSFATYEQYF. The CDR3 bases are TGTGCCAGCAGCTTTGCTACCTACGAGCAGTACTTC. The whole variable domain, filled in from reference TRBV7-9 and TRBJ2-7, reads DTGVSQNPRHKITKRGQNVTFRCDPISEHNRLYWYRQTLGQGPEFLTYFQNEAQLEKSRLLSDRFSAERPKGSFSTLEIQRTEQGDSAMYLCASSFATYEQYFGPGTRLTVT.

The CDR3 loop reads CASSLGTSGAYEQYF. DNA for the CDR3: TGCGCCAGCAGCTTGGGGACTAGCGGAGCATACGAGCAGTACTTC. V and J are TRBV5-1 and TRBJ2-7; TRBD2 aligns across 10 bases. CDR1 SGHRS and CDR2 YFSETQ come from the germline V gene. This CDR3 has 15 residues. Trimming removed 0 bases from V and 4 bases from J; junction bases left unmatched: 4. The entire variable domain, with the rest obtained from reference TRBV5-1 and TRBJ2-7, is as follows: KAGVTQTPRYLIKTRGQQVTLSCSPISGHRSVSWYQQTPGQGLQFLFEYFSETQRNKGNFPGRFSGRQFSNSRSEMNVSTLELGDSALYLCASSLGTSGAYEQYFGPGTRLTVT.

The sample holds a few counts of this clone. The chain employs TRBV5-8 and TRBJ2-7; TRBD1 agrees at 8 bases. CDR1 SGHTS and CDR2 YDEGEE come from the germline V gene. The CDR3 runs to 14 residues. V gave up 0 bases and J gave up 3 bases; unmatched junction bases: 2. The chain's CDR3 is CASSLGQGLYEQYF. The CDR3 DNA reads as TGTGCCAGCAGCTTGGGACAGGGGCTCTACGAGCAGTACTTC.

The V and J genes are TRBV14 and TRBJ1-1; D is unresolved. Germline CDR1 and CDR2: SGHDN and FVKESK. Trimming stripped 4 bases from V and 1 base from J, with 4 bases between. The CDR3 consists of 12 residues. The CDR3 loop reads CASSPQNTEAFF. CDR3 bases: TGTGCCAGCAGCCCACAGAACACTGAAGCTTTCTTT. Complete variable domain (other parts from reference TRBV14 and TRBJ1-1): EAGVTQFPSHSVIEKGQTVTLRCDPISGHDNLYWYRRVMGKEIKFLLHFVKESKQDESGMPNNRFLAERTGGTYSTLKVQPAELEDSGVYFCASSPQNTEAFFGQGTRLTVV.

This clone turned up a few times. This sequence joins TRBV6-5 and TRBJ2-7; the match to TRBD1 covers 11 bases. Per the germline V gene, CDR1 is MNHEY and CDR2 is SVGAGI. V lost 0 bases, J lost 6 bases, and 7 bases stayed unmatched. There are 16 residues in the CDR3. The CDR3 loop reads CASSYSRTGGLVEQYF. The CDR3 DNA follows: TGTGCCAGCAGTTACTCGAGGACAGGGGGCTTAGTCGAGCAGTACTTC.

J is TRBJ1-5 and V is TRBV11-2; 9 nucleotides match TRBD1. CDR1 and CDR2 (germline): SGHAT, FQNNGV. The CDR3 has 15 residues. V trimming: 5 bases; J trimming: 8 bases; junction bases outside the gene matches: 10. CDR3 nucleotide sequence: TGTGCCAGCAGCCTAGGACAGGGGATTGGCAAGCCCCAGCATTTT. It encodes CASSLGQGIGKPQHF.

This chain links TRBV2 with TRBJ2-3; 9 bases match TRBD1. Germline CDR1 and CDR2: SNHLY and FYNNEI. V shed 3 bases, J shed 0 bases, and the junction held 1 base outside the gene matches. The CDR3 consists of 15 residues. The DNA of the CDR3 is TGTGCCAGCAGTGACGGACAGGGGAGCACAGATACGCAGTATTTT. Translated, it gives CASSDGQGSTDTQYF.

The V call is TRBV28, the J call TRBJ1-4; D might be TRBD1 (5 bases). The germline CDR1 and CDR2 sequences are MDHEN and SYDVKM. The CDR3 is made up of 14 amino acids. Trimming took 6 bases from V and 5 from J, leaving 13 bases between them. This CDR3 reads CASSHPRENEKLFF. CDR3 nucleotides: TGTGCCAGCAGCCACCCCAGGGAAAATGAAAAACTGTTTTTT.

This clone was seen only a few times. V and J are TRBV7-8 and TRBJ1-2; 7 positions agree with TRBD1. The CDR3 contains 13 residues. Germline assignment: CDR1 SGHVS and CDR2 FQNEAQ. J lost 4 bases, V lost 4 bases, and 3 bases had no gene match. CDR3 region: CASSYRDSYGYTF. For the CDR3, the DNA is TGTGCCAGCAGCTATAGGGACAGCTATGGCTACACCTTC.

This clone was counted a few times. The J gene is TRBJ2-7, the V gene TRBV6-5; D is unclear. CDR1 and CDR2 (germline): MNHEY, SVGAGI. The V and J ends lost 0 bases and 2 bases respectively, with 11 bases between them. This CDR3 is built from 15 residues. CDR3 nucleotide sequence: TGTGCCAGCAGTTACTCCGACACAGCCACCTACGAGCAGTACTTC. Amino acids: CASSYSDTATYEQYF.

This rearrangement joins TRBV7-8 to TRBJ1-5; no clear D gene. V was pared by 8 bases and J by 3 bases, with 11 bases between. The CDR3 has 13 residues. Germline V lookup: CDR1 SGHVS, CDR2 FQNEAQ. The CDR3: CASAREFNQPQHF. CDR3 DNA: TGTGCCAGCGCAAGGGAGTTCAATCAGCCCCAGCATTTT.

A remark on this clone: As the CDR3 is not closed by the conserved phenylalanine or tryptophan, this likely results from a read error. The chain joins TRBV4-3 to TRBJ2-3, with D perhaps TRBD1 (5 bases). This CDR3 has 14 amino acids. Germline CDR1 reads LGHNA; CDR2 reads YSLEER. V dropped 3 bases and J dropped 8 bases, with 15 bases sitting between them. In nucleotides, the CDR3 is TGCGCCAGCAGCCAGGTGGGGCCCTTCAGTACGCAGTATGTT. Translated: CASSQVGPFSTQYV.

This clone appeared a few times. The chain uses TRBV18 and TRBJ1-2; no firm D call. V lost 2 bases and J lost 8, with 21 bases in between. The V gene's germline CDR1 is KGHSH and CDR2 LQKENI. The CDR3 runs to 16 residues. The CDR3 sequence is CASSPTPWERDFGYTF. Written as DNA, the CDR3 is TGTGCCAGCTCACCAACACCCTGGGAGCGCGATTTCGGCTACACCTTC.

The gene calls are TRBV9 and TRBJ2-1, with D tentatively TRBD2 (6 bases). V was trimmed by 0 bases and J by 0 bases, leaving 13 bases between them. Germline V CDR1 and CDR2: SGDLS, YYNGEE. The CDR3 has 17 residues. The CDR3 spells CASSVGVGGSSYNEQFF. The CDR3 DNA is TGTGCCAGCAGCGTAGGGGTGGGGGGAAGCTCCTACAATGAGCAGTTCTTC.

This clone was picked up a small number of times. The gene calls are TRBV11-3 and TRBJ2-7; D is unresolved. Trimming took 0 bases from V and 0 from J, leaving 9 bases between them. The CDR3 is made up of 15 amino acids. Looked up from germline, CDR1 is SGHNT and CDR2 is YENEEA. CDR3 protein: CASSLESDGSYEQYF. CDR3 DNA sequence: TGTGCCAGCAGCTTAGAAAGCGATGGCTCCTACGAGCAGTACTTC.

The chain is built from TRBV9 and TRBJ2-5; 11 bases fit TRBD2. V lost 0 bases and J lost 2; bases outside the gene matches: 3. The germline V gene encodes CDR1 SGDLS and CDR2 YYNGEE. The CDR3 extends over 16 amino acids. The CDR3 loop reads CASSVGVAGGQETQYF. CDR3 nucleotide sequence: TGTGCCAGCAGCGTAGGTGTAGCGGGAGGGCAAGAGACCCAGTACTTC.

This clone was observed a handful of times. The chain joins TRBV28 to TRBJ2-1; 10 nucleotides align to TRBD1. The germline CDR1 and CDR2 sequences are MDHEN and SYDVKM. The CDR3 has 15 amino acids. The J segment lost 4 bases and the V segment lost 6 bases, leaving 6 bases of the junction unmatched. CDR3 DNA sequence: TGTGCCAGCAGGGGAAGGGACAGGGGATACAATGAGCAGTTCTTC. Its protein is CASRGRDRGYNEQFF. The entire variable domain, with the rest obtained from reference TRBV28 and TRBJ2-1, is as follows: DVKVTQSSRYLVKRTGEKVFLECVQDMDHENMFWYRQDPGLGLRLIYFSYDVKMKEKGDIPEGYSVSREKKERFSLILESASTNQTSMYLCASRGRDRGYNEQFFGPGTRLTVL.

There are a few counts of this clone. The rearrangement uses TRBV7-8 and TRBJ2-7; D is possibly TRBD1 (5 bases). V gave up 1 base and J gave up 2 bases, with 12 bases separating them. Germline values: CDR1 SGHVS, CDR2 FQNEAQ. This CDR3 spans 15 amino acids. In nucleotides, the CDR3 is TGTGCCAGCAGCTTAGGAAGAACGGACACCTACGAGCAGTACTTC. It encodes CASSLGRTDTYEQYF. Full variable domain (outside the CDR3, taken from reference TRBV7-8 and TRBJ2-7): GAGVSQSPRYKVAKRGQDVALRCDPISGHVSLFWYQQALGQGPEFLTYFQNEAQLDKSGLPSDRFFAERPEGSVSTLKIQRTQQEDSAVYLCASSLGRTDTYEQYFGPGTRLTVT.

V is TRBV27 and J is TRBJ2-3, with D uncertain. Germline V gene data show CDR1 as MNHEY and CDR2 as SMNVEV (reference sequence). CDR3 length equals 12 residues. Trimming left V 6 bases short and J 4 bases short, with 8 bases between. The CDR3 DNA reads TGTGCCAGCAGACACAGTCCAGATACGCAGTATTTT. This sequence encodes CASRHSPDTQYF.

This chain joins TRBV15 and TRBJ1-5, with 8 bases that match TRBD1. This CDR3 is built from 17 residues. CDR1 and CDR2 (germline): LNHNV, YYDKDF (reference sequence). V shed 1 base, J shed 5 bases, and the junction held 10 bases outside the gene matches. DNA of the CDR3: TGTGCCACCAGCAGAGGGGGCGGCAGGGGGCTCCATCAGCCCCAGCATTTT. It translates to CATSRGGGRGLHQPQHF.

The CDR3 DNA sequence: TGTGCCAGCAGCTCTGCGACAGTTCGCACAGATACGCAGTATTTT. Translated, it gives CASSSATVRTDTQYF. The V gene is TRBV7-6, the J gene TRBJ2-3; D is perhaps TRBD1 (5 bases). The CDR3 contains 15 residues. Germline V gives CDR1 SGHVS, CDR2 FNYEAQ. V lost 4 bases to trimming and J lost 1 base, with 12 bases between them.

This clone was observed a handful of times. The gene calls are TRBV2 and TRBJ2-7, with TRBD1 identical over 9 bases. J was trimmed by 7 bases and V by 4 bases; bases with no gene match: 14. The germline gives CDR1 SNHLY, CDR2 FYNNEI. The CDR3 runs 16 residues. CDR3: CASSGPPGQGPREQYF. DNA for the CDR3: TGTGCCAGCAGTGGCCCCCCGGGACAGGGTCCTCGAGAGCAGTACTTC.

This clone was observed a handful of times. The chain joins TRBV27 to TRBJ2-7, with 9 bases identical to TRBD2. The CDR3 contains 13 residues. CDR1 is MNHEY, CDR2 SMNVEV, per germline (reference sequence). V was pared by 6 bases and J by 5 bases, with 5 bases of the junction left unmatched. Here the CDR3 reads CASRPSGTHEQYF. The CDR3 DNA sequence: TGTGCCAGCAGACCTAGCGGGACCCACGAGCAGTACTTC.

This clone was seen a handful of times. J is TRBJ1-1 and V is TRBV7-9; 7 bases align to TRBD1. V shed 6 bases, J shed 6 bases, and the junction held 13 bases outside the gene matches. The CDR3 covers 15 residues. Germline V gene sequence: CDR1 SEHNR, CDR2 FQNEAQ (reference sequence). The CDR3 DNA is TGTGCCAGCAGTTTTATCGGGCAGGGGGGAGCTGAAGCTTTCTTT. Translated: CASSFIGQGGAEAFF.